The source of this T cell receptor beta chain is a study of shared clonotypes between healthy human individuals. General study results and limits: The low donor count limited represented genetic and exposure-history diversity.

Naive CD8 isolation took CD45RO-negative cells positively selected for CCR7 and excluded terminally differentiated effector memory CD45RA+ cells. The authors loaded 200 ng DNA, 30,000 to 35,000 T cell genomes, into sorted-subset replicate PCRs. Some clones are missing from TCRdb's copy, which holds only in-frame ones; the method was immunoSEQ multiplex PCR. The data show around 1.9 million clones, 93% seen once. Points on this clone: Its antigen is unknown.

Germline CDR1 and CDR2: SGHDT and YYEEEE. The CDR3 extends over 14 amino acids. The germline V and J ends were trimmed by 3 bases and 1 base, with 11 bases remaining between them. This sequence joins TRBV5-6 and TRBJ2-7; D not resolved. This sequence originates from a man younger than 35 in good health. Some clones in this sample may be carry-over from other donors' samples. The sample consisted of naive CD8+ T cells from PBMCs. The chain's CDR3 is CASSWQLGSYEQYF. The CDR3 DNA reads TGTGCCAGCAGCTGGCAGCTTGGGTCCTACGAGCAGTACTTC. The entire variable domain, with the rest obtained from reference TRBV5-6 and TRBJ2-7, is as follows: DAGVTQSPTHLIKTRGQQVTLRCSPKSGHDTVSWYQQALGQGPQFIFQYYEEEERQRGNFPDRFSGHQFPNYSSELNVNALLLGDSALYLCASSWQLGSYEQYFGPGTRLTVT.